This T cell receptor (beta chain) was identified in a study of blood T cell repertoires in COVID-19. V lost 7 bases, J lost 0 bases, and 14 bases lay in between. CDR1 SGHRS and CDR2 YFSETQ come from the germline V gene. This CDR3 spans 14 amino acids. In this sample, this clone turned up once. Libraries were prepared by immunoSEQ multiplex PCR; TCRdb keeps only in-frame clonotypes and omits some of them. The sample carries 150,000 to 200,000 clones, about 80% recorded once. The rearrangement joins TRBV5-1 to TRBJ2-7; D uncertain. Sequenced input: PBMCs or T cells enriched from blood (not recorded which). The receptor was isolated from a man aged 40-49 years who had recovered from COVID-19. The CDR3 loop reads CASAGYSSSYEQYF. DNA for the CDR3: TGCGCCAGCGCAGGTTACTCCAGCTCCTACGAGCAGTACTTC.